This T cell receptor beta chain is drawn from a study of somatic mutations in cytotoxic T cells in rheumatoid arthritis. The study, taken as a whole, reports: Which antigens the expanded CD8+ clones targeted was unknown. Patients with rheumatoid arthritis, but not healthy controls, had CD8+ clonality that increased with age.

Flow cytometry served to check the purity of CD4+ and CD8+ cells, which were isolated by positive magnetic bead selection. Comment on this clone: Its antigen is unidentified.

Libraries were prepared by immunoSEQ multiplex PCR; TCRdb keeps only in-frame clonotypes and omits some of them. Among under 25,000 clones, roughly nine tenths were seen once, and the ten largest hold roughly 14%. The clonotype originates from a man aged 35 to 55 in good health. The sample consisted of CD8+ T cells sorted from blood.

The CDR3 here is CASSLGGANEQFF. In DNA, the CDR3 is TGTGCCAGCAGCTTAGGAGGCGCTAATGAGCAGTTCTTC. V and J are TRBV7-2 and TRBJ2-1; unclear D gene. Germline lookup yields CDR1 SGHTA and CDR2 FQGNSA. The germline V and J ends were trimmed by 1 base and 7 bases, with 8 bases remaining between them. The CDR3 is 13 residues long.